This T cell receptor beta chain was captured by sequencing in a study of beta chain features in type 1 diabetes. Study context: Under 110,000,000 sorted cells were examined across all samples.

Trimming shortened V by 3 bases and J by 5 bases, and 13 bases separated the two germline ends. Germline CDR1 SGHTA, CDR2 FQGNSA. This CDR3 region has 14 residues. Each population that was sorted was more than 95% pure. The table lists this clone with a few counts. The whole isolated RNA underwent reverse transcription, so sequencing captured expressed TCRB transcripts. Profiling relied on immunoSEQ multiplex PCR, and the TCRdb table lists in-frame clones only, not all of them. The sample yields 160,000 or so clones, 8.5% to 14% seen once. The sequencing input was central memory CD4+ T cells from blood. The clonotype was recovered from a man between 18 and 29 years old in good health. The J gene is TRBJ2-5, the V gene TRBV7-2; D is unresolved. CDR3 nucleotide sequence: TGTGCCAGCAGCTTGCAGCCGCAGATTGAGACCCAGTACTTC. Encoded protein: CASSLQPQIETQYF.